The 5 T cell receptor beta chains presented below share a single source sample, sequenced in a study of cytomegalovirus exposure and HLA in healthy donors. The primer mix had 60 Vbeta and 13 Jbeta primers. Assay used: immunoSEQ multiplex PCR; TCRdb lists only in-frame clones, some missing. The table shows under 40,000 clones, with approximately 80% occurring only once. Sequencing used PBMCs. These receptors were taken from a woman in her 40s in good health and CMV-seronegative.

V and J are TRBV6-1 and TRBJ1-2, with TRBD1 identical over 8 bases. The CDR3 extends over 13 amino acids. Germline values: CDR1 MNHNS, CDR2 SASEGT. Unmatched junction bases numbered 2, after V lost 5 bases and J lost 3 bases. CDR3 loop: CASSLGQDYGYTF. Written as DNA, the CDR3 is TGTGCCAGCAGTCTGGGACAGGACTATGGCTACACCTTC.

This chain joins TRBV4-1 and TRBJ1-3; TRBD1 aligns across 12 bases. With V trimmed by 2 bases and J by 1 base, 3 bases remained unmatched. This CDR3 is 17 amino acids long. The germline CDR1 and CDR2 sequences are MGHRA and YSYEKL. The CDR3: CASSQRGQGASGNTIYF. CDR3 coding DNA: TGCGCCAGCAGCCAACGGGGACAGGGGGCTTCTGGAAACACCATATATTTT.

Only a few counts were recorded for this clone. This chain links TRBV2 with TRBJ2-1; TRBD2 matches 13 bases. The CDR3 has 16 residues. After removal of 4 bases from V and 6 bases from J, the junction contained 6 bases not matched to a gene. CDR1 and CDR2 (germline): SNHLY, FYNNEI. CDR3: CASSGTGTSGVNEQFF. CDR3 DNA sequence: TGTGCCAGCAGTGGTACTGGGACTAGCGGGGTCAATGAGCAGTTCTTC. Together with reference TRBV2 and TRBJ2-1, the CDR3 gives the full variable domain: EPEVTQTPSHQVTQMGQEVILRCVPISNHLYFYWYRQILGQKVEFLVSFYNNEISEKSEIFDDQFSVERPDGSNFTLKIRSTKLEDSAMYFCASSGTGTSGVNEQFFGPGTRLTVL.

The J gene is TRBJ2-7, the V gene TRBV6-1; D call uncertain. Germline V gives CDR1 MNHNS, CDR2 SASEGT. Trimming left V 5 bases short and J 7 bases short, with 15 bases between. This CDR3 spans 13 amino acids. The CDR3 DNA follows: TGTGCCAGCAGTCTAGGACCCATGGAGGAGCAGTACGTC. Amino acid sequence: CASSLGPMEEQYV.

The J gene is TRBJ2-1, the V gene TRBV4-1, with D possibly TRBD1 on 5 matching bases. The CDR3 runs to 17 residues. Trimming pared 2 bases from V and 4 bases from J, leaving 18 bases between. The germline CDR1 and CDR2 sequences are MGHRA and YSYEKL. The DNA for the CDR3 is TGCGCCAGCAGCCAAACCCGACAGCCCAAGGGGTACAATGAGCAGTTCTTC. Translating gives CASSQTRQPKGYNEQFF.